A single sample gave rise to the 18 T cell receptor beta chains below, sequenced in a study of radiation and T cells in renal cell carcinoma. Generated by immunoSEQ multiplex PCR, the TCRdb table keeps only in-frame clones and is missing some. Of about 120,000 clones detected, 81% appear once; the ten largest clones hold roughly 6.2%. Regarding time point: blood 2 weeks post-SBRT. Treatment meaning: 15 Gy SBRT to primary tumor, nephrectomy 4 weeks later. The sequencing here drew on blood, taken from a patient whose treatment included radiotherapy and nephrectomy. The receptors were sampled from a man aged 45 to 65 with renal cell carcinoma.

As DNA, the CDR3 is TGTGCCAGCTCAGCACAGGGGCCCCCGGGAGACACGCAGTATTTT. This translates into CASSAQGPPGDTQYF. The chain carries TRBV18 and TRBJ2-3, with D possibly being TRBD1 (7 bases). This CDR3 is 15 amino acids long. V gave up 5 bases and J gave up 9 bases, with 21 bases separating them. The V gene's germline CDR1 is KGHSH and CDR2 LQKENI.

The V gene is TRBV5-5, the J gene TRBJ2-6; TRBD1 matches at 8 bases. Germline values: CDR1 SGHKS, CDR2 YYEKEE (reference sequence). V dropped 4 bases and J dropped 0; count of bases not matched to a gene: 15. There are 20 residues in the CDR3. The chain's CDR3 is CASSHTMMGQAISGANVLTF. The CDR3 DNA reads TGTGCCAGCAGCCATACCATGATGGGACAGGCAATCTCTGGGGCCAACGTCCTGACTTTC.

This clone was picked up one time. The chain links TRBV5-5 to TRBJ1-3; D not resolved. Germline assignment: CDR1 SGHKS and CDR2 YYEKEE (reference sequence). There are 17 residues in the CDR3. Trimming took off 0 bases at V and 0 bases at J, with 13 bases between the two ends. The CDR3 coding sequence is TGTGCCAGCAGCTTGGCCCCGCTAATAAGCTCTGGAAACACCATATATTTT. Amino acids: CASSLAPLISSGNTIYF.

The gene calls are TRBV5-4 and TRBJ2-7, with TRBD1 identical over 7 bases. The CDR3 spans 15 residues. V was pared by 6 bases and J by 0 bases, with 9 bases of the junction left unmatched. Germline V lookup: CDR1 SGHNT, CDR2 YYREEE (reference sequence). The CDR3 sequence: CASTVRQGRSYEQYF. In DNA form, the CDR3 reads TGTGCCAGCACCGTGAGACAGGGTCGCTCCTACGAGCAGTACTTC.

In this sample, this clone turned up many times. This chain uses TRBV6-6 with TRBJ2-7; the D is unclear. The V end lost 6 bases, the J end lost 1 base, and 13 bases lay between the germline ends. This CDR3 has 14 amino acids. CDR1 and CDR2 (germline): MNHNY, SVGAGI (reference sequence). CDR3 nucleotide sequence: TGTGCCAGCAGACTGGACCCAGATTCCTACGAGCAGTACTTC. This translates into CASRLDPDSYEQYF.

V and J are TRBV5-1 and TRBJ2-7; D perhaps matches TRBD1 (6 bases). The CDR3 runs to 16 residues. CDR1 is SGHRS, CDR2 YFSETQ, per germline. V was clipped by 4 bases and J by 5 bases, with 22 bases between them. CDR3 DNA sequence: TGCGCCAGCAGCCAAGATTACACAGGGCTTGTCGACGAGCAGTACTTC. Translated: CASSQDYTGLVDEQYF.

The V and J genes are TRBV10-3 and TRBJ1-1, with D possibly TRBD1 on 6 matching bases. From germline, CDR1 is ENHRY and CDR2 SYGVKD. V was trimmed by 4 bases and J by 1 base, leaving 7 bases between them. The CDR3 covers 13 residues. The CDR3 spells CAISVTGNTEAFF. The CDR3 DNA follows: TGTGCCATCAGTGTGACAGGGAACACTGAAGCTTTCTTT.

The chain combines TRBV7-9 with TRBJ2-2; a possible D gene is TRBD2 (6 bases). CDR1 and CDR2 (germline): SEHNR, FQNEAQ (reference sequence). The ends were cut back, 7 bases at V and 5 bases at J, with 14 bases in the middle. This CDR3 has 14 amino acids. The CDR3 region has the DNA TGTGCCAGCACGTCCTTGGGACTTACCGGGGAGCTGTTTTTT. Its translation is CASTSLGLTGELFF.

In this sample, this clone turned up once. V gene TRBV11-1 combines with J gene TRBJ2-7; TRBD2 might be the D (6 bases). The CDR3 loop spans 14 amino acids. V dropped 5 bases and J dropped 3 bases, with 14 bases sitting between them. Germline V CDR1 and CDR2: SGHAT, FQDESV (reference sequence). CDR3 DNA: TGTGCCAGCAGCGAAAGCGGGTGGAGCTACGAGCAGTACTTC. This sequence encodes CASSESGWSYEQYF. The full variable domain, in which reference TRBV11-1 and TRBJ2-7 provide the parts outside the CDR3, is EAEVAQSPRYKITEKSQAVAFWCDPISGHATLYWYRQILGQGPELLVQFQDESVVDDSQLPKDRFSAERLKGVDSTLKIQPAELGDSAMYLCASSESGWSYEQYFGPGTRLTVT.

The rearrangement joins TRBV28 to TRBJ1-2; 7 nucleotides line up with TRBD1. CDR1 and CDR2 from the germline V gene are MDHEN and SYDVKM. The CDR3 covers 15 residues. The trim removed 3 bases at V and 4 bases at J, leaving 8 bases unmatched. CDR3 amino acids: CASSFTGASVYGYTF. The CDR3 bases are TGTGCCAGCAGTTTCACAGGGGCATCGGTCTATGGCTACACCTTC.

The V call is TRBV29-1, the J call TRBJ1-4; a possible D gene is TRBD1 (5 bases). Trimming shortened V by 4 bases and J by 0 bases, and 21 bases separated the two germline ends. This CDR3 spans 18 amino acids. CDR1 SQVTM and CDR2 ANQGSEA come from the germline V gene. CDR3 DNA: TGCAGCGTTGTTTTTAGGGGCTCAACCTTCACAACTAATGAAAAACTGTTTTTT. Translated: CSVVFRGSTFTTNEKLFF.

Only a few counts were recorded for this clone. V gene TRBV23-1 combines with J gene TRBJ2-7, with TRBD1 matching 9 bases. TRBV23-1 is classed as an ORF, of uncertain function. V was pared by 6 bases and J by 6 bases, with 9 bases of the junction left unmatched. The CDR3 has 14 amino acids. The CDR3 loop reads CASRKDRGNGEQYF. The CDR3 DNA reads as TGCGCCAGCAGGAAGGACAGGGGAAACGGCGAGCAGTACTTC.

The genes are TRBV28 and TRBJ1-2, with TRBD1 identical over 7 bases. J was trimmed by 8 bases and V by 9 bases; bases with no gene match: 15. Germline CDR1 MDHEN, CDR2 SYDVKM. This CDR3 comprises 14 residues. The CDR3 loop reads CASHVPSGGGGYTF. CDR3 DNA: TGTGCCAGTCACGTTCCCTCAGGGGGAGGAGGCTACACCTTC.

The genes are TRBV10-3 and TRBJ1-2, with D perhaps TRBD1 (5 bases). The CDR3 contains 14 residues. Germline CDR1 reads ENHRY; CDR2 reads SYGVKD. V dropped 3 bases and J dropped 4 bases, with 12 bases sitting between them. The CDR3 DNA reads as TGTGCCATCAGTGAACGACAGCCCCCCTATGGCTACACCTTC. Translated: CAISERQPPYGYTF.

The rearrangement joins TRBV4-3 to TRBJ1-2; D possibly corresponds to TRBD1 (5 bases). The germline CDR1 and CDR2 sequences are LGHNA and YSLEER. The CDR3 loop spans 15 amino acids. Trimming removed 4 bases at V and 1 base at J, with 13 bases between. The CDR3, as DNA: TGCGCCAGCAGCCGAGAGAGACAGTTTAACTATGGCTACACCTTC. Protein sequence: CASSRERQFNYGYTF.

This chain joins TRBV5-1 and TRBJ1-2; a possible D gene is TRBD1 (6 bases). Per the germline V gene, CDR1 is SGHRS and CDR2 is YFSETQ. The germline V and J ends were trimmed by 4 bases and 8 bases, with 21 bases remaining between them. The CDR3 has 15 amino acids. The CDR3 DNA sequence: TGCGCCAGCAGCGATGTGCAGGGGATATCAAGGGGCTACACCTTC. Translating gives CASSDVQGISRGYTF.

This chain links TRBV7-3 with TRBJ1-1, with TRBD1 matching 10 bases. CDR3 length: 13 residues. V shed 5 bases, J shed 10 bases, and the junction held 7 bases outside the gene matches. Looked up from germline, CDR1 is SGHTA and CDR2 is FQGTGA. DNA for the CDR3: TGTGCCAGCAGCGAGGGACAGGGGTCTGTAGCTTTCTTT. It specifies CASSEGQGSVAFF.

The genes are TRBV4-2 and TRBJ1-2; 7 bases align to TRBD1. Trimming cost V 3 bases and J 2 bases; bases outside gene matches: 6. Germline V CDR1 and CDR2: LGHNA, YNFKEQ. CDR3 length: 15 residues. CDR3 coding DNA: TGTGCCAGCAGCCAGGAGGACAGGCAAAACTATGGCTACACCTTC. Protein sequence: CASSQEDRQNYGYTF.